The T cell receptor beta chain under discussion was sequenced for a study of cytomegalovirus exposure and HLA in healthy donors. The overall study: Early released data comprised 80 million to 100 million unique TCRs from HLA-typed donors.

Worth noting for this clone: Its antigen is as yet unknown.

60 Vbeta and 13 Jbeta primers were used in PCR. Measured with immunoSEQ multiplex PCR; TCRdb has only the in-frame clones, and not every one. The sample has tens of thousands of clones; 82% are singletons. The CDR3 length is 16 residues. With 0 bases removed from V and 5 bases from J, the gap between germline ends came to 14 bases. Germline-derived CDR1 and CDR2 are SGHTA and FQGNSA. Study-wide points: Earlier results showed most TCR beta V segments being productive about 90% or about 30% of the time.

V is TRBV7-2 and J is TRBJ1-5, with D tentatively TRBD1 (6 bases). Source material: PBMCs. The origin of this receptor is a man over 45 in good health and CMV-seronegative. The CDR3 loop is CASSLADLGGDQPQHF. The CDR3 DNA reads TGTGCCAGCAGCTTAGCCGACCTAGGGGGGGATCAGCCCCAGCATTTT.